Listed below are T cell receptor beta chains from one sample, sequenced in a study of T cells after yellow fever vaccination. TCRdb recomputed calls from the 5' RACE reads with MiXCR, one row per CDR3 protein. The sample shows about 130,000 distinct CDR3 sequences, about 7.4% of them seen only once. The input for sequencing was CD4+ T cells sorted from PBMCs, taken more than 8 days after the first yellow fever vaccination. The source of these receptors is a man younger than 35 who received the YFV17D yellow fever vaccine. CDR3s leave out the opening cysteine and the closing phenylalanine or tryptophan. Clone size is not always given. Where it is, it says once, few, many or a class for expanded clones.

>TRBV6-2/TRBV6-3|many|TRBJ2-7
ASSRPGLLSYEQY
>TRBV12-3/TRBV12-4|many|TRBJ2-3
ASSLHAAVPDTQY
>TRBV6-1|many|TRBJ1-5
ASRDQMTVSNQPQH
>TRBV30|few|TRBJ1-2
AWSIHLYGYT
>TRBV5-1|many|TRBJ2-4
ASSWTALAKNIQY
>TRBV3-1|many|TRBJ1-4
ASSHATSSSQEKLF
>TRBV5-5|-|TRBJ2-2
ASSLVRTGYSTGELF
>TRBV3-1|many|TRBJ2-1
ASSQDFNNEQF
>TRBV10-3|few|TRBJ1-6
ATSQQGARYSPLH
>TRBV5-1|-|TRBJ2-6
ATAQGAGANVLT
>TRBV5-5|many|TRBJ2-7
ASSRDRPSLYEQY
>TRBV4-1|many|TRBJ1-4
ASSRSGTVNEKLF
>TRBV5-6|many|TRBJ2-7
ASSLEDRGTYEQY
>TRBV12-3/TRBV12-4|many|TRBJ2-2
ASSLGGSRTGELF
>TRBV5-4|-|TRBJ2-5
ASSLGTGGLMGETQY
>TRBV24-1|many|TRBJ1-4
ATSDSGALGEKLF
>TRBV30|many|TRBJ2-5
AFSLVMGTQY
>TRBV2|many|TRBJ1-2
ASSYMGTVAYGYT
>TRBV15|many|TRBJ2-5
ATSRDPGEETQY